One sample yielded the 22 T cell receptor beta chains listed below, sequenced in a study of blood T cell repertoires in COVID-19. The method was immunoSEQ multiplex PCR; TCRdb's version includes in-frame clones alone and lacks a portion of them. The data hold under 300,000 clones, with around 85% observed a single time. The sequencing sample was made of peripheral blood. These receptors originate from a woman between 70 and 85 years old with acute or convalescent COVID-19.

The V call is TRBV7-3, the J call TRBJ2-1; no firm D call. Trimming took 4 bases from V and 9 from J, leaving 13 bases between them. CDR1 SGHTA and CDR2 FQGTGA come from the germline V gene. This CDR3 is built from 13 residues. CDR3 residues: CASSSLNRGEQFF. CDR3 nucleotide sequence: TGTGCCAGCAGCTCCCTGAACCGAGGTGAGCAGTTCTTC.

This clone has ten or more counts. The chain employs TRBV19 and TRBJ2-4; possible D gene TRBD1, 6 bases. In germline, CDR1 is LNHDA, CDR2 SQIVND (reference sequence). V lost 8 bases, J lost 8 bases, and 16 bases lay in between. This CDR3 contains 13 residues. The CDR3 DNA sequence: TGTGCCAGTGCCTTAACAGGGTCCCACATTCAGTACTTC. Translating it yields CASALTGSHIQYF. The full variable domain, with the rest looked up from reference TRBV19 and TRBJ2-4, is DGGITQSPKYLFRKEGQNVTLSCEQNLNHDAMYWYRQDPGQGLRLIYYSQIVNDFQKGDIAEGYSVSREKKESFPLTVTSAQKNPTAFYLCASALTGSHIQYFGAGTRLSVL.

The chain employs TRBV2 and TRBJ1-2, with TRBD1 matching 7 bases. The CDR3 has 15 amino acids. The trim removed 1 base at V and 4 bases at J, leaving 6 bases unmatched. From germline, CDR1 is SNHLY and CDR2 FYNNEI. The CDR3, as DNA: TGTGCCAGCAGTGAAGACCCAGGGGGAGTCTATGGCTACACCTTC. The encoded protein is CASSEDPGGVYGYTF.

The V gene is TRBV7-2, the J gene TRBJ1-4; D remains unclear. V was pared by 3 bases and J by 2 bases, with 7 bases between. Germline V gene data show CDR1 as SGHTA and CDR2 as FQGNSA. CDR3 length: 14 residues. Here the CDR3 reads CASSLTWTNEKLFF. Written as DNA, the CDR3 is TGTGCCAGCAGCTTGACTTGGACTAATGAAAAACTGTTTTTT. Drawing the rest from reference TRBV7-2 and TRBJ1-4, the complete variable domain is GAGVSQSPSNKVTEKGKDVELRCDPISGHTALYWYRQSLGQGLEFLIYFQGNSAPDKSGLPSDRFSAERTGGSVSTLTIQRTQQEDSAVYLCASSLTWTNEKLFFGSGTQLSVL.

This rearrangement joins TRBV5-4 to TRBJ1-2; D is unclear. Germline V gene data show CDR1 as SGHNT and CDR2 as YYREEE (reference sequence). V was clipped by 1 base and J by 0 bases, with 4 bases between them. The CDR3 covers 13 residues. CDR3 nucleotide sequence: TGTGCCAGCAGCTTGAAGCCTAACTATGGCTACACCTTC. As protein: CASSLKPNYGYTF. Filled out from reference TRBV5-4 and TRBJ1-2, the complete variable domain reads ETGVTQSPTHLIKTRGQQVTLRCSSQSGHNTVSWYQQALGQGPQFIFQYYREEENGRGNFPPRFSGLQFPNYSSELNVNALELDDSALYLCASSLKPNYGYTFGSGTRLTVV.

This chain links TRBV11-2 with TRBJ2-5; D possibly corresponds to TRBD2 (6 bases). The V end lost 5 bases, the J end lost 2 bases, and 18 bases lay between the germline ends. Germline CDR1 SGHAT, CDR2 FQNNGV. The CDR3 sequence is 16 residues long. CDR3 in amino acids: CASSLRGGGAQETQYF. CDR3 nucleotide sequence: TGTGCCAGCAGCCTCCGGGGAGGCGGGGCACAAGAGACCCAGTACTTC.

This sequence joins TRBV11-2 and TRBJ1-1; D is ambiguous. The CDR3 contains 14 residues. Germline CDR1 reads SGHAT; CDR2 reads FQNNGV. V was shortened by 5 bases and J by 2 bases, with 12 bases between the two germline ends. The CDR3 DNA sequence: TGTGCCAGCAGCCCCCTGCGGGGTAACACTGAAGCTTTCTTT. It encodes CASSPLRGNTEAFF.

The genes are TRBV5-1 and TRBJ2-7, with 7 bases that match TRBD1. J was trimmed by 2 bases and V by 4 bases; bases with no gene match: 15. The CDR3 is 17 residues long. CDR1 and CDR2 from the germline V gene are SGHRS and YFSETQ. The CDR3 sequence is CASSPGQAPGATYEQYF. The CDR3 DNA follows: TGCGCCAGCAGCCCCGGACAGGCGCCGGGCGCCACCTACGAGCAGTACTTC.

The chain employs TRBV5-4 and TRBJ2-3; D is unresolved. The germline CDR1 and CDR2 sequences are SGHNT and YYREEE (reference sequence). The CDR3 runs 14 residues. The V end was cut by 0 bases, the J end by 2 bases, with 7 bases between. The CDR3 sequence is CASSLAYHTDTQYF. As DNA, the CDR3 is TGTGCCAGCAGCTTGGCCTACCACACAGATACGCAGTATTTT. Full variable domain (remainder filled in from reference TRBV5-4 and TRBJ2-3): ETGVTQSPTHLIKTRGQQVTLRCSSQSGHNTVSWYQQALGQGPQFIFQYYREEENGRGNFPPRFSGLQFPNYSSELNVNALELDDSALYLCASSLAYHTDTQYFGPGTRLTVL.

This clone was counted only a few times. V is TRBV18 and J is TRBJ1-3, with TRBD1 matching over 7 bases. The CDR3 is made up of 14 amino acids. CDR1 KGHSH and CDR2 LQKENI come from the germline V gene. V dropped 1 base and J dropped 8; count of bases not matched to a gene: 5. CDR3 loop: CASSPQGARDTIYF. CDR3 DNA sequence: TGTGCCAGCTCACCACAGGGGGCGCGAGACACCATATATTTT.

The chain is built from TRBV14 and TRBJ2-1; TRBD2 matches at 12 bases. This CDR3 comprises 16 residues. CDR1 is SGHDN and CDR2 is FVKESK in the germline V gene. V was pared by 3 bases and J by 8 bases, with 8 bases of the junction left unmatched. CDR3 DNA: TGTGCCAGCAGCCAGACTAGCGGGGGTCTTCGGGATGAGCAGTTCTTC. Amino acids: CASSQTSGGLRDEQFF.

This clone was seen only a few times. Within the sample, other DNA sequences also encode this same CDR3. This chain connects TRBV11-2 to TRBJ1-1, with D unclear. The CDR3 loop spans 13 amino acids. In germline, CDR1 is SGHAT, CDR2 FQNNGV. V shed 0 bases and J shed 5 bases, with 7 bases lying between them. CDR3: CASSLDPGTEAFF. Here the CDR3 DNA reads TGTGCCAGCAGCTTAGATCCGGGAACTGAAGCTTTCTTT.

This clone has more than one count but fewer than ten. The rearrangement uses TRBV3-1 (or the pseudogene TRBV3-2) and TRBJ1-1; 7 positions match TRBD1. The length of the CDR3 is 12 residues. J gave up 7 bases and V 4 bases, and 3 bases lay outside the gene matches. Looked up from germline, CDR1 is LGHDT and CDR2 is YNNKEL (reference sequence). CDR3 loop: CASSPGGGEAFF. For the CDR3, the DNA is TGTGCCAGCAGCCCAGGGGGTGGTGAAGCTTTCTTT.

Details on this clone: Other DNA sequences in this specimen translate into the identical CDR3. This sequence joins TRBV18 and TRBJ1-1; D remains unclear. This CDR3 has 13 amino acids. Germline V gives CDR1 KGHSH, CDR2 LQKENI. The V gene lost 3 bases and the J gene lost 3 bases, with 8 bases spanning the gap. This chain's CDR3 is CASSPNRDTEAFF. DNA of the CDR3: TGTGCCAGCTCACCGAACCGAGACACTGAAGCTTTCTTT.

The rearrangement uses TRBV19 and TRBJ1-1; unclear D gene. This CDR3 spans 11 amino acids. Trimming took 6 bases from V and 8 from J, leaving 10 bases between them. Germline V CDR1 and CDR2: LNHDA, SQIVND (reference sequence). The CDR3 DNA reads TGTGCCAGTAGGTACCAGCGGGAAGCTTTCTTT. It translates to CASRYQREAFF.

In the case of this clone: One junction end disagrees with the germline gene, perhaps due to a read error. CDR3 sequence (DNA): TGCGCCAGCACCCCAGAGGGGGGGGGCAGAACTGTAGCTTTCTTT. It is translated as CASTPEGGGRTVAFF. The chain is built from TRBV5-1 and TRBJ1-1, with D perhaps TRBD1 (6 bases). There are 15 residues in the CDR3. In germline, CDR1 is SGHRS, CDR2 YFSETQ.

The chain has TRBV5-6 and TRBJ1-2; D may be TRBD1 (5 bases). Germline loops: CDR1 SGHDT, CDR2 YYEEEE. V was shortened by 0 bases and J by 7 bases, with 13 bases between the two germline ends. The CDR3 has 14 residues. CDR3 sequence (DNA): TGTGCCAGCAGCTTGGGTCCGGGGGACGGTGGCTACACCTTC. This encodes CASSLGPGDGGYTF. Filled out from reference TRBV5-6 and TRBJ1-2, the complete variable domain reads DAGVTQSPTHLIKTRGQQVTLRCSPKSGHDTVSWYQQALGQGPQFIFQYYEEEERQRGNFPDRFSGHQFPNYSSELNVNALLLGDSALYLCASSLGPGDGGYTFGSGTRLTVV.

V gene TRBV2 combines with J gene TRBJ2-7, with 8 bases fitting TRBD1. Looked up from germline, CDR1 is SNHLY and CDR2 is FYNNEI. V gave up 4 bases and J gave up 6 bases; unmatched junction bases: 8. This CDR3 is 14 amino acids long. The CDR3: CASSVLGQGAEQYF. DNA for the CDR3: TGTGCCAGCAGTGTGCTCGGACAGGGCGCCGAGCAGTACTTC. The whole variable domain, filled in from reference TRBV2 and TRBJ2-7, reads EPEVTQTPSHQVTQMGQEVILRCVPISNHLYFYWYRQILGQKVEFLVSFYNNEISEKSEIFDDQFSVERPDGSNFTLKIRSTKLEDSAMYFCASSVLGQGAEQYFGPGTRLTVT.

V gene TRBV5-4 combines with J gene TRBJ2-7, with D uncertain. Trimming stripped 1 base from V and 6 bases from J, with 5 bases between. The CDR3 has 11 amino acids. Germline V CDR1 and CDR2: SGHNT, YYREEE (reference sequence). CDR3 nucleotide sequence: TGTGCCAGCAGCTTGAGCTCCGAGCAGTACTTC. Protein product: CASSLSSEQYF. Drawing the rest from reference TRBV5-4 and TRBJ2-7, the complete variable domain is ETGVTQSPTHLIKTRGQQVTLRCSSQSGHNTVSWYQQALGQGPQFIFQYYREEENGRGNFPPRFSGLQFPNYSSELNVNALELDDSALYLCASSLSSEQYFGPGTRLTVT.

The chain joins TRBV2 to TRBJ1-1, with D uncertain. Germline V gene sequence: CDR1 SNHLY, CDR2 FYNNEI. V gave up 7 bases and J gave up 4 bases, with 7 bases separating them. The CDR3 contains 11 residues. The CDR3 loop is CASKILTEAFF. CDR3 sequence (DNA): TGTGCCAGCAAAATTCTCACTGAAGCTTTCTTT.

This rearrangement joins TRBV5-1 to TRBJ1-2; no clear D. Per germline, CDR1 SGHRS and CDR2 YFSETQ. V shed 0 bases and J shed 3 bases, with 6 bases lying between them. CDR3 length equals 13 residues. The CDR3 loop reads CASSLVPDYGYTF. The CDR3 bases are TGCGCCAGCAGCTTGGTTCCAGACTATGGCTACACCTTC.

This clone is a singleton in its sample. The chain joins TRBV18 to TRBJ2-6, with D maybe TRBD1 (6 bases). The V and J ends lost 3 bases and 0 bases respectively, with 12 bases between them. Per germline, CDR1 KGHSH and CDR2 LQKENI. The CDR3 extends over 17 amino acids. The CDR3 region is CASSPRQASSGANVLTF. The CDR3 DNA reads TGTGCCAGCTCACCCCGACAGGCGAGCTCTGGGGCCAACGTCCTGACTTTC.